This entry features one TCR beta chain sequence. The target of this receptor is not known. No qualities accompany the bases; no much larger clone lies one base away. These data originate in a study of blood T cell repertoires in COVID-19 (dated by TCRdb to 2018 to 2020). Concerning the study at large: The collaborator samples originated in the United States, Italy and Spain and spanned the acute and convalescent phases of COVID-19. The material from the prospective study consisted of cDNA or gDNA derived from T cells, B-cell-depleted T cells, or PBMCs. Deeply sampled blood TCRbeta repertoires from subjects exposed to, actively infected with, or recovered from COVID-19 were included in the dataset. The repertoires were released in a freely available public database intended as a resource for research on the immune response to SARS-CoV-2. Samples came from the ongoing ImmuneRACE study (first 160 participants) plus 1,254 subjects from 6 global collaborators. A de-identified subject ID, COVID-19 status, age in years and sex were almost always included in the sample metadata. Where available, HLA class I and class II types were taken from metadata supplied by the sample provider and were not determined by assay-based typing. Overall study outcomes, separate from this receptor: Clinical and demographic metadata were provided uncurated, with the amount varying by source and participant.

A second Seattle source provided samples from volunteer blood donors who had recovered from COVID-19. Whole blood was collected in K2EDTA tubes by collaborating institutions according to the institutions' own protocols. For TCRbeta analysis, collaborators shipped samples as frozen whole blood, isolated PBMCs, or DNA extracted from either of those sample types. TCRbeta CDR3 regions were amplified from genomic DNA by means of the immunoSEQ Assay, a bias-controlled multiplex PCR. In the paper's pipeline: The number of nucleated cells in each sample was estimated by amplification of reference gene primers within the assay. Sequence reads were collapsed and filtered to measure the absolute abundance of every unique TCRbeta CDR3 rearrangement. Productive Simpson clonality was computed per sample as the square root of Simpson's diversity index over productive rearrangements. TCRdb obtained this table from immuneACCESS and retained in-frame rearrangements with V and J assigned. These tables miss some clones; where compared with another copy, unresolved V genes account for less than half of the shortfall, and the remainder is unexplained. That table supplies the V and J calls and clone size; D and trimming were determined from the DNA. Recorded for this sample are around 320,000 clones; around 89% of them occurred a single time. Jointly, the top ten make up 5.5% to 8% of the sample.

Based on the germline V gene, the CDR1 and CDR2 sequences are MDHEN and SYDVKM. V ends up 4 bases short and J 5 bases short, with an unmatched junction base count of 12. Its CDR3 holds 17 amino acids, cysteine through phenylalanine. Only CDR3 DNA is held: 51 bases, read in frame from base 1. The receptor was isolated from a woman aged 25 to 39 who had recovered from COVID-19. What was sequenced was peripheral blood. Rearrangement joined TRBV28 to TRBJ2-2; 8 bases in the middle match TRBD1. The bases are TGTGCCAGCAGTTCCGCAGGCGGCAGGGGGCGAACCGGGGAGCTGTTTTTT. This gives the protein CASSSAGGRGRTGELFF.